The 32 T cell receptor beta chains below were found in one sample sequenced in a study of cytomegalovirus exposure and HLA in healthy donors listed by TCRdb under 2017. The library was made by the immunoSEQ multiplex PCR assay. For the multiplex PCR, a mixture combining 60 forward primers for TCR Vbeta segments and 13 reverse primers for TCR Jbeta segments was used. TCRdb took over this immuneACCESS table, retaining in-frame rearrangements with V and J assigned. Such tables are incomplete; in checked studies, under half of the missing clones stem from an unresolved V gene, and the remainder is unexplained. The sample table contains some 130,000 clones; only one count was recorded for about 70% of them. The top ten clonotypes cover roughly 2% of the sample. The sample consisted of PBMCs. Receptor source: a woman aged 60-75 years in good health and CMV-seropositive.

This sequence joins TRBV15 and TRBJ1-5; D possibly corresponds to TRBD1 (5 bases). V was shortened by 6 bases and J by 3 bases, with 15 bases between the two germline ends. The CDR3 covers 15 residues. Germline assignment: CDR1 LNHNV and CDR2 YYDKDF (reference sequence). In nucleotides, the CDR3 is TGTGCCACCAGTGGGGGGGAGGGCCCCAATCAGCCCCAGCATTTT. Amino acid sequence: CATSGGEGPNQPQHF. Supplemented by reference TRBV15 and TRBJ1-5, the full variable domain reads DAMVIQNPRYQVTQFGKPVTLSCSQTLNHNVMYWYQQKSSQAPKLLFHYYDKDFNNEADTPDNFQSRRPNTSFCFLDIRSPGLGDTAMYLCATSGGEGPNQPQHFGDGTRLSIL.

This chain joins TRBV15 and TRBJ1-2; no reliable D call. The CDR3 extends over 14 amino acids. Trimming pared 0 bases from V and 7 bases from J, leaving 12 bases between. From germline, CDR1 is LNHNV and CDR2 YYDKDF (reference sequence). The CDR3, as DNA: TGTGCCACCAGCAGAGATCTAGAGTACCGTGGCTACACCTTC. Translated, it gives CATSRDLEYRGYTF.

The chain joins TRBV19 to TRBJ1-1; D is possibly TRBD1 (5 bases). V lost 1 base and J 0 bases, leaving 6 bases between the germline ends. The CDR3 spans 14 residues. Germline V lookup: CDR1 LNHDA, CDR2 SQIVND (reference sequence). The CDR3 DNA reads as TGTGCCAGTAGTATAGCAGGGTTGAACACTGAAGCTTTCTTT. This codes for CASSIAGLNTEAFF.

This chain uses TRBV18 with TRBJ1-4, with D perhaps TRBD1 (6 bases). The CDR3 totals 14 residues. Trimming shortened V by 4 bases and J by 6 bases, and 12 bases separated the two germline ends. Germline CDR1 is KGHSH and CDR2 is LQKENI. DNA of the CDR3: TGTGCCAGCTCACGCGGGGGCGCAGATGAAAAACTGTTTTTT. It yields the protein CASSRGGADEKLFF.

J is TRBJ2-1 and V is TRBV30; 10 bases match TRBD2. In germline, CDR1 is GTSNPN, CDR2 SVGIG (reference sequence). The CDR3 consists of 13 residues. The CDR3: CAMGLANYNEQFF. CDR3 nucleotides: TGTGCTATGGGACTAGCGAATTACAATGAGCAGTTCTTC. Drawing the rest from reference TRBV30 and TRBJ2-1, the complete variable domain is SQTIHQWPATLVQPVGSPLSLECTVEGTSNPNLYWYRQAAGRGLQLLFYSVGIGQISSEVPQNLSASRPQDRQFILSSKKLLLSDSGFYLCAMGLANYNEQFFGPGTRLTVL.

The genes are TRBV5-8 and TRBJ2-7; 9 bases are shared with TRBD1. V was clipped by 4 bases and J by 5 bases; unmatched bases: 7. Per germline, CDR1 SGHTS and CDR2 YDEGEE. The CDR3 is 14 amino acids. The DNA of the CDR3 is TGTGCCAGCAGCCAACGGACAGGGGTCGACGAGCAGTACTTC. Translation: CASSQRTGVDEQYF.

This clone was found a few times. The chain has TRBV4-2 and TRBJ2-7, with 7 positions matching TRBD2. This CDR3 is 14 amino acids long. V dropped 0 bases and J dropped 3; count of bases not matched to a gene: 2. CDR1 and CDR2 from the germline V gene are LGHNA and YNFKEQ. CDR3: CASSQERGIYEQYF. DNA of the CDR3: TGTGCCAGCAGCCAAGAGCGGGGGATCTACGAGCAGTACTTC.

This clone was seen a few times. The V and J genes are TRBV5-1 and TRBJ1-2, with 10 bases identical to TRBD1. The germline V gene has CDR1 SGHRS and CDR2 YFSETQ. CDR3 length: 17 residues. V gave up 6 bases and J gave up 8 bases; unmatched junction bases: 19. The CDR3 DNA sequence: TGCGCCAGCAATCCGGGACAGGGGCCCCGAATGGTAGGAGGCTACACCTTC. Amino acids: CASNPGQGPRMVGGYTF.

This clone was seen a single time. The V call is TRBV19, the J call TRBJ2-6; TRBD1 aligns across 8 bases. J lost 0 bases, V lost 5 bases, and 6 bases had no gene match. Germline-derived CDR1 and CDR2 are LNHDA and SQIVND (reference sequence). The CDR3 has 17 amino acids. The CDR3 nucleotides are TGTGCCAGTAGTTACAGGGGGTCCTTCTCTGGGGCCAACGTCCTGACTTTC. This encodes CASSYRGSFSGANVLTF.

The chain couples TRBV29-1 to TRBJ2-1, with TRBD2 identical over 8 bases. The germline gives CDR1 SQVTM, CDR2 ANQGSEA. The CDR3 extends over 21 amino acids. With V trimmed by 4 bases and J by 3 bases, 26 bases remained unmatched. DNA for the CDR3: TGCAGCGTTGTTTTCGCGTGGGGCAGGGGAATTAGCGGGAAGCTCTACAATGAGCAGTTCTTC. It translates to CSVVFAWGRGISGKLYNEQFF.

This clone was detected only once. The chain carries TRBV29-1 and TRBJ1-3, with D hard to call. The length of the CDR3 is 11 residues. Trimming took off 6 bases at V and 0 bases at J, with 3 bases between the two ends. The germline V gene has CDR1 SQVTM and CDR2 ANQGSEA. CDR3 coding DNA: TGCAGCGTCAACTCTGGAAACACCATATATTTT. Translated: CSVNSGNTIYF.

This clone was recorded a few times. The chain combines TRBV6-5 with TRBJ1-1; D remains unclear. The CDR3 runs 14 residues. V lost 7 bases and J 6 bases, leaving 18 bases between the germline ends. Per germline, CDR1 MNHEY and CDR2 SVGAGI. CDR3 DNA sequence: TGTGCCAGCACCACACGATTTAAAATCTCTGAAGCTTTCTTT. Translated, it gives CASTTRFKISEAFF.

The V gene is TRBV5-1, the J gene TRBJ2-7, with 15 bases identical to TRBD2. CDR3 length: 17 amino acids. The germline gives CDR1 SGHRS, CDR2 YFSETQ. Losses at the gene ends were 3 bases for V and 1 base for J; bases not matched to a gene: 5. CDR3 DNA sequence: TGCGCCAGCAGCTCCGGACTAGCGGGAGGGAGGTCCTACGAGCAGTACTTC. This encodes CASSSGLAGGRSYEQYF. Full variable domain (rest looked up from reference TRBV5-1 and TRBJ2-7): KAGVTQTPRYLIKTRGQQVTLSCSPISGHRSVSWYQQTPGQGLQFLFEYFSETQRNKGNFPGRFSGRQFSNSRSEMNVSTLELGDSALYLCASSSGLAGGRSYEQYFGPGTRLTVT.

This clone showed up just once. This specimen includes other DNA sequences encoding the same CDR3. The chain uses TRBV28 and TRBJ1-2, with TRBD1 identical over 7 bases. The junction had 0 bases not matched to a gene; V was cut back by 3 bases and J by 2 bases. Per germline, CDR1 MDHEN and CDR2 SYDVKM. The CDR3 loop spans 13 amino acids. The CDR3 is CASSLGQNYGYTF. CDR3 coding DNA: TGTGCCAGCAGTTTGGGACAGAACTATGGCTACACCTTC.

In its sample, this clone was seen a few times. The V gene is TRBV6-5, the J gene TRBJ2-5, with D maybe TRBD1 (5 bases). The DNA end is more similar to TRBJ2-7, so the J call may be wrong. This CDR3 comprises 16 residues. Germline V gives CDR1 MNHEY, CDR2 SVGAGI. The CDR3 DNA follows: TGTGCCAGCAGTTACTCGGGTGGGGCTAAACCCTACGAGCAGTACTTC. Translation: CASSYSGGAKPYEQYF.

This clone was observed a few times. The chain links TRBV7-3 to TRBJ2-3; 8 bases line up with TRBD1. Per the germline V gene, CDR1 is SGHTA and CDR2 is FQGTGA. V was pared by 4 bases and J by 5 bases, with 11 bases of the junction left unmatched. The CDR3 consists of 16 residues. CDR3 bases: TGTGCCAGCAGCTCACCCCCCAGGGGGCAAGGAGATACGCAGTATTTT. Amino acid sequence: CASSSPPRGQGDTQYF.

V gene TRBV6-6 combines with J gene TRBJ1-4; 9 nucleotides match TRBD1. J was trimmed by 7 bases and V by 8 bases; bases with no gene match: 2. The length of the CDR3 is 12 residues. Per germline, CDR1 MNHNY and CDR2 SVGAGI (reference sequence). CDR3 sequence: CASGQGTEKLFF. The CDR3, as DNA: TGTGCCAGCGGACAGGGGACTGAAAAACTGTTTTTT.

This clone has a handful of counts. The genes are TRBV7-8 and TRBJ1-1; the D is unclear. The CDR3 consists of 13 residues. Per germline, CDR1 SGHVS and CDR2 FQNEAQ. Between the trimmed V and J ends, which lost 1 base and 5 bases, there was a span of 8 bases. This CDR3 reads CASSLGRTTEAFF. CDR3 nucleotides: TGTGCCAGCAGCTTAGGAAGAACAACTGAAGCTTTCTTT.

This chain links TRBV2 with TRBJ2-3, with 9 positions matching TRBD1. In germline, CDR1 is SNHLY, CDR2 FYNNEI. The V gene end was trimmed by 3 bases and the J gene end by 4 bases; junction bases not matched to a gene: 5. The CDR3 loop spans 15 amino acids. DNA of the CDR3: TGTGCCAGCAGTGAGTGGGACAGGGACGCAGATACGCAGTATTTT. Its protein product is CASSEWDRDADTQYF.

CDR3 sequence (DNA): TGTGCCAGCAGCTTCCCCAAGGGGGGGGCTGGCTACACCTTC. Its translation: CASSFPKGGAGYTF. This sequence joins TRBV7-2 and TRBJ1-2; a weak D match, TRBD1 (6 bases). Between the trimmed V and J ends, which lost 3 bases and 7 bases, there was a span of 15 bases. Germline V gene sequence: CDR1 SGHTA, CDR2 FQGNSA. The CDR3 runs 14 residues.

This clone appeared a single time. This chain connects TRBV5-6 to TRBJ1-2, with a weak D call TRBD1 (5 bases). Per the germline V gene, CDR1 is SGHDT and CDR2 is YYEEEE. V lost 0 bases, J lost 8 bases, and 17 bases lay in between. CDR3 size: 15 residues. CDR3 DNA sequence: TGTGCCAGCAGCTTGGTAGGAGGTGGGGGGAACGGCTACACCTTC. Translating gives CASSLVGGGGNGYTF.

The V gene is TRBV9, the J gene TRBJ2-5; 10 bases align to TRBD2. With V trimmed by 4 bases and J by 3 bases, 3 bases remained unmatched. The CDR3 is made up of 14 amino acids. Germline loops: CDR1 SGDLS, CDR2 YYNGEE. The CDR3 spells CASSSLAGEETQYF. CDR3 DNA: TGTGCCAGCAGCTCCCTAGCGGGGGAAGAGACCCAGTACTTC.

This chain links TRBV15 with TRBJ2-1; 9 nucleotides match TRBD1. Germline CDR1 and CDR2: LNHNV and YYDKDF (reference sequence). This CDR3 is 16 amino acids long. Trimming removed 0 bases from V and 5 bases from J; junction bases left unmatched: 5. CDR3 bases: TGTGCCACCAGCAGAGATCTCGGGACAGGGAACAATGAGCAGTTCTTC. Amino acids: CATSRDLGTGNNEQFF.

This clone was picked up a small number of times. The gene calls are TRBV28 and TRBJ1-1; D call uncertain. The ends were cut back, 6 bases at V and 2 bases at J, with 19 bases in the middle. The CDR3 is made up of 16 amino acids. CDR1 and CDR2 from the germline V gene are MDHEN and SYDVKM. The CDR3 DNA is TGTGCCAGCAGGCCCAGTGGGCCTTCTTATAACACTGAAGCTTTCTTT. It is translated as CASRPSGPSYNTEAFF.

The sample holds one count of this clone. This CDR3 is CATRDRLSTDTQYF. In DNA form, the CDR3 reads TGTGCCACCCGGGACAGACTAAGCACAGATACGCAGTATTTT. The V and J genes are TRBV14 and TRBJ2-3; 7 nucleotides line up with TRBD1. Germline V gives CDR1 SGHDN, CDR2 FVKESK. V trimming: 10 bases; J trimming: 0 bases; junction bases outside the gene matches: 7. The CDR3 sequence is 14 residues long.

The chain has TRBV15 and TRBJ2-1, with 8 bases matching TRBD2. This CDR3 has 15 amino acids. CDR1 is LNHNV and CDR2 is YYDKDF in the germline V gene (reference sequence). J gave up 4 bases and V 0 bases, and 2 bases lay outside the gene matches. The CDR3 sequence is CATSRESSGYNEQFF. CDR3 DNA: TGTGCCACCAGCAGAGAGTCTAGCGGGTACAATGAGCAGTTCTTC.

The V call is TRBV4-2, the J call TRBJ2-4; 11 nucleotides line up with TRBD2. Germline V gene lookup returns CDR1 LGHNA and CDR2 YNFKEQ. The CDR3 is 16 amino acids. The junction had 5 bases not matched to a gene; V was cut back by 0 bases and J by 7 bases. For the CDR3, the DNA is TGTGCCAGCAGCCAAGATCTAGCGGGAGGTAGGAACATTCAGTACTTC. Translation gives CASSQDLAGGRNIQYF.

Notes on this clone: Its ends do not fully match the called genes, so a read error is possible. The V and J genes are TRBV7-9 and TRBJ1-2; TRBD1 aligns across 7 bases. Germline loops: CDR1 SEHNR, CDR2 FQNEAQ (reference sequence). This CDR3 is 15 amino acids long. The CDR3 spells CSSSRGTASPYGYTF. The DNA for the CDR3 is TGTTCCAGCAGCCGGGGGACAGCCTCCCCCTATGGCTACACCTTC.

The chain combines TRBV18 with TRBJ2-1; 10 nucleotides match TRBD1. The J segment lost 7 bases and the V segment lost 3 bases, leaving 9 bases of the junction unmatched. The CDR3 is made up of 16 amino acids. Germline values: CDR1 KGHSH, CDR2 LQKENI. The CDR3 DNA sequence: TGTGCCAGCTCACCCCCGGGACAGGGGACGAAGAATGAGCAGTTCTTC. Translation gives CASSPPGQGTKNEQFF.

This clone was observed a handful of times. This same CDR3 is encoded by further DNA sequences in the sample. V usage is TRBV5-1 and J usage is TRBJ2-2; 8 nucleotides line up with TRBD1. V lost 3 bases to trimming and J lost 6 bases; unmatched junction nucleotides: 4. Germline CDR1 is SGHRS and CDR2 is YFSETQ. CDR3 length: 14 residues. CDR3 sequence: CASSYGQGPGELFF. The CDR3 DNA follows: TGCGCCAGCAGCTACGGACAGGGCCCCGGGGAGCTGTTTTTT.

The V call is TRBV19, the J call TRBJ2-1; 8 bases fit TRBD2. Germline CDR1 is LNHDA and CDR2 is SQIVND (reference sequence). After removal of 2 bases from V and 15 bases from J, the junction contained 9 bases not matched to a gene. The CDR3 is 13 residues long. CDR3 in amino acids: CASSIRGRGVVFF. In DNA, the CDR3 is TGTGCCAGTAGTATAAGAGGGCGGGGGGTCGTGTTCTTC.

V is TRBV6-1 and J is TRBJ2-3; D is possibly TRBD2 (6 bases). CDR1 and CDR2 from the germline V gene are MNHNS and SASEGT. V shed 6 bases and J shed 5 bases, with 12 bases lying between them. The CDR3 has 13 amino acids. CDR3 sequence: CASREGQRDTQYF. For the CDR3, the DNA is TGTGCCAGCAGGGAGGGGCAGAGAGATACGCAGTATTTT.